The 23 T cell receptor beta chains below come from one sample, sequenced in a study of glioma-infiltrating T cells after dendritic cell vaccination. Time point indicated: after dendritic cell vaccination, including at tumor progression/relapse. The assay was immunoSEQ multiplex PCR, and TCRdb's table has in-frame clones only and misses some. The sample has some 99,000 clones; about 85% are singletons. The material was blood, obtained after dendritic cell vaccination. Receptor source: a human donor with glioblastoma.

The J gene is TRBJ1-1, the V gene TRBV18; D not certain. Germline V gives CDR1 KGHSH, CDR2 LQKENI. The V end lost 6 bases, the J end lost 5 bases, and 7 bases lay between the germline ends. This CDR3 is 11 amino acids long. As DNA, the CDR3 is TGTGCCAGCTCCCGGGAGACTGAAGCTTTCTTT. Translation gives CASSRETEAFF. Supplemented by reference TRBV18 and TRBJ1-1, the full variable domain reads NAGVMQNPRHLVRRRGQEARLRCSPMKGHSHVYWYRQLPEEGLKFMVYLQKENIIDESGMPKERFSAEFPKEGPSILRIQQVVRGDSAAYFCASSRETEAFFGQGTRLTVV.

V usage is TRBV7-4 and J usage is TRBJ1-1; the D is unclear. CDR3 length: 15 residues. Trimming removed 4 bases from V and 1 base from J, with 13 bases in between. CDR1 and CDR2 from the germline V gene are SGHVT and SQSDAQ. CDR3 sequence: CASSYNRGKNTEAFF. The DNA of the CDR3 is TGTGCCAGCAGCTATAATAGAGGGAAGAACACTGAAGCTTTCTTT.

This clone was detected once. CDR3 DNA: TGTGCCAGCACTTTAGCGGGAGAACTCACCGGGGAGCTGTTTTTT. This translates into CASTLAGELTGELFF. The genes are TRBV9 and TRBJ2-2, with 9 bases lining up with TRBD2. CDR1 is SGDLS and CDR2 is YYNGEE in the germline V gene. V gave up 6 bases and J gave up 4 bases; unmatched junction bases: 7. The CDR3 length is 15 residues.

The gene calls are TRBV28 and TRBJ2-7; weak D call: TRBD1 (6 bases). Trimming took off 6 bases at V and 0 bases at J, with 12 bases between the two ends. Germline V gene sequence: CDR1 MDHEN, CDR2 SYDVKM. The CDR3 is 14 amino acids. CDR3 DNA sequence: TGTGCCAGCAGCTATACAGGGAGCTCCTACGAGCAGTACTTC. Protein: CASSYTGSSYEQYF.

This clone was counted only a few times. CDR3 in amino acids: CASSAGDSGNTIYF. The CDR3 DNA sequence: TGTGCCAGCAGCGCGGGGGACTCTGGAAACACCATATATTTT. This rearrangement joins TRBV7-6 to TRBJ1-3; D may be TRBD1 (5 bases). The V gene's germline CDR1 is SGHVS and CDR2 FNYEAQ. Trimming took off 5 bases at V and 0 bases at J, with 8 bases between the two ends. This CDR3 region has 14 residues.

The sample holds one count of this clone. The chain links TRBV6-1 to TRBJ2-5; TRBD2 aligns across 13 bases. V trimming: 1 base; J trimming: 3 bases; junction bases outside the gene matches: 2. Per the germline V gene, CDR1 is MNHNS and CDR2 is SASEGT. CDR3 length: 16 residues. The CDR3, as DNA: TGTGCCAGCAGTGAAGGTGGACTAGCGGGAGAAGAGACCCAGTACTTC. Protein product: CASSEGGLAGEETQYF.

This chain joins TRBV7-9 and TRBJ2-1; 14 nucleotides align to TRBD2. Germline values: CDR1 SEHNR, CDR2 FQNEAQ (reference sequence). This CDR3 has 19 amino acids. The J segment lost 1 base and the V segment lost 1 base, leaving 6 bases of the junction unmatched. CDR3 DNA: TGTGCCAGCAGCTTAGGGGGACTAGCGGGAGTGATATCCTACAATGAGCAGTTCTTC. It codes for CASSLGGLAGVISYNEQFF.

DNA of the CDR3: TGTGCCAGCAGACTCGAACAGTACAGAACCCAACCCCTCCACTTT. This translates into CASRLEQYRTQPLHF. The rearrangement uses TRBV6-5 and TRBJ1-6; D is unclear. The CDR3 runs 15 residues. Germline V lookup: CDR1 MNHEY, CDR2 SVGAGI. V lost 6 bases to trimming and J lost 12 bases, with 21 bases between them.

This chain joins TRBV27 and TRBJ2-3; the D is unclear. Between the trimmed V and J ends, which lost 5 bases and 0 bases, there was a span of 6 bases. CDR1 is MNHEY, CDR2 SMNVEV, per germline (reference sequence). This CDR3 is 13 amino acids long. The CDR3 loop reads CASSVQSTDTQYF. CDR3 bases: TGTGCCAGCAGTGTCCAGAGCACAGATACGCAGTATTTT.

The J gene is TRBJ2-7, the V gene TRBV5-5; a possible D gene is TRBD2 (5 bases). V was shortened by 2 bases and J by 1 base, with 19 bases between the two germline ends. CDR3 size: 17 residues. Germline assignment: CDR1 SGHKS and CDR2 YYEKEE (reference sequence). The CDR3 DNA reads TGTGCCAGCAGCTTTGGGAGAGGGAAGCCGATTTCCTACGAGCAGTACTTC. As protein: CASSFGRGKPISYEQYF.

This sequence joins TRBV19 and TRBJ2-7; no definite D call. The CDR3 totals 13 residues. Germline V gene lookup returns CDR1 LNHDA and CDR2 SQIVND (reference sequence). V was pared by 8 bases and J by 2 bases, with 13 bases between. The CDR3 sequence is CASAYTHPYEQYF. As DNA, the CDR3 is TGTGCCAGTGCCTATACGCACCCCTACGAGCAGTACTTC.

The chain links TRBV6-5 to TRBJ2-1, with D maybe TRBD1 (5 bases). The ends were cut back, 8 bases at V and 3 bases at J, with 14 bases in the middle. The V gene's germline CDR1 is MNHEY and CDR2 SVGAGI. This CDR3 has 14 amino acids. Here the CDR3 DNA reads TGTGCCAGCGGAAGGCAGGGTGTCTACAATGAGCAGTTCTTC. Protein sequence: CASGRQGVYNEQFF.

V gene TRBV5-1 combines with J gene TRBJ2-1; 11 bases agree with TRBD1. Germline V gives CDR1 SGHRS, CDR2 YFSETQ. Germline trimming cut 4 bases from V and 6 bases from J; bases unmatched to any gene: 6. This CDR3 is built from 15 residues. CDR3 DNA: TGCGCCAGCAGCCCGGACAGGGGGCAGAGCAATGAGCAGTTCTTC. Translating it yields CASSPDRGQSNEQFF. The full variable domain, in which reference TRBV5-1 and TRBJ2-1 provide the parts outside the CDR3, is KAGVTQTPRYLIKTRGQQVTLSCSPISGHRSVSWYQQTPGQGLQFLFEYFSETQRNKGNFPGRFSGRQFSNSRSEMNVSTLELGDSALYLCASSPDRGQSNEQFFGPGTRLTVL.

This sequence joins TRBV11-2 and TRBJ2-2, with D possibly being TRBD2 (6 bases). The CDR3 covers 15 residues. Germline V gives CDR1 SGHAT, CDR2 FQNNGV. V was clipped by 1 base and J by 6 bases, with 12 bases between them. The CDR3 bases are TGTGCCAGCAGCTTAGCAGGAGGGGTAGCCGGGGAGCTGTTTTTT. Its translation is CASSLAGGVAGELFF.

This sequence joins TRBV25-1 and TRBJ1-2; 8 nucleotides match TRBD1. Germline V gene lookup returns CDR1 MGHDK and CDR2 SYGVNS. V gave up 4 bases and J gave up 4 bases; unmatched junction bases: 8. CDR3 length: 15 residues. This CDR3 is CASSARQGYSYGYTF. As DNA, the CDR3 is TGTGCCAGCAGTGCCCGACAGGGGTATAGCTATGGCTACACCTTC.

This clone is a singleton in its sample. The chain is built from TRBV2 and TRBJ1-2; the D gene is possibly TRBD1 (6 bases). The CDR3 spans 12 residues. Trimming removed 6 bases at V and 6 bases at J, with 11 bases between. From germline, CDR1 is SNHLY and CDR2 FYNNEI. Written as DNA, the CDR3 is TGTGCCAGCAGCCAGGGGATTGATGGCTACACCTTC. Amino acid sequence: CASSQGIDGYTF.

The V call is TRBV19, the J call TRBJ1-5; 8 nucleotides align to TRBD1. V lost 4 bases, J lost 2 bases, and 4 bases stayed unmatched. CDR3 length: 15 amino acids. Germline loops: CDR1 LNHDA, CDR2 SQIVND (reference sequence). The CDR3 loop is CASSTGQGGNQPQHF. The CDR3 DNA sequence: TGTGCCAGTAGTACAGGACAGGGCGGCAATCAGCCCCAGCATTTT.

CDR3 sequence: CAWSIKRGYTF. In DNA, the CDR3 is TGTGCCTGGAGCATTAAGCGGGGCTACACCTTC. The V call is TRBV30, the J call TRBJ1-2; D is uncertain. With 3 bases removed from V and 8 bases from J, the gap between germline ends came to 10 bases. Germline CDR1 is GTSNPN and CDR2 is SVGIG (reference sequence). This CDR3 region has 11 residues.

The chain recombines TRBV5-1 with TRBJ2-7; 7 bases match TRBD2. V lost 2 bases and J lost 1; bases outside the gene matches: 6. CDR1 SGHRS and CDR2 YFSETQ come from the germline V gene. The CDR3 contains 15 residues. CDR3 in amino acids: CASSFSLAASYEQYF. The CDR3 coding sequence is TGCGCCAGCAGCTTTTCGCTAGCGGCATCCTACGAGCAGTACTTC.

This sequence joins TRBV5-1 and TRBJ1-2, with TRBD1 as a possible D gene (5 bases). The CDR3 is 16 amino acids. V lost 3 bases and J 2 bases, leaving 17 bases between the germline ends. From germline, CDR1 is SGHRS and CDR2 YFSETQ. CDR3 residues: CASSWGSREVNYGYTF. CDR3 DNA: TGCGCCAGCAGCTGGGGCTCCAGGGAAGTGAACTATGGCTACACCTTC.

J is TRBJ2-1 and V is TRBV10-3; 10 nucleotides line up with TRBD1. The CDR3 has 15 amino acids. Germline V gives CDR1 ENHRY, CDR2 SYGVKD. Trimming at V came to 5 bases and at J to 0 bases, leaving 1 base not matched to a gene. CDR3 amino acids: CAISRTGGSYNEQFF. The CDR3 DNA is TGTGCCATCAGTAGGACAGGGGGCTCCTACAATGAGCAGTTCTTC.

The rearrangement links TRBV29-1 to TRBJ2-1; 13 bases match TRBD2. Germline V gene data show CDR1 as SQVTM and CDR2 as ANQGSEA. The CDR3 has 15 residues. The J segment lost 9 bases and the V segment lost 4 bases, leaving 9 bases of the junction unmatched. The CDR3 region is CSVGQLAGGPGEQFF. CDR3 DNA: TGCAGCGTTGGGCAACTAGCGGGAGGGCCCGGTGAGCAGTTCTTC.

The chain employs TRBV5-1 and TRBJ2-7; 7 nucleotides agree with TRBD2. Germline CDR1 is SGHRS and CDR2 is YFSETQ. The CDR3 spans 12 residues. V lost 5 bases and J lost 6; bases outside the gene matches: 5. The DNA for the CDR3 is TGCGCCAGCAGGGGTGGCGGGAGCGAGCAGTACTTC. Its protein is CASRGGGSEQYF.